This T cell receptor beta chain was profiled in a study of blood T cells in healthy people across ages. Study information: The capture of about one barcoded beta molecule per two T cells was achieved by template switching.

Alongside a J-beta primer mix, a sample-barcoded 5' primer served in a second PCR lasting about 6 to 11 cycles. TCRdb reanalysed the 5' RACE reads using MiXCR and keeps one entry per CDR3 protein. The data contain about 970,000 distinct CDR3 sequences, roughly 51% of them singletons. The CDR3 loop spans 15 amino acids. V shed 4 bases, J shed 9 bases, and the junction held 8 bases outside the gene matches. The germline V gene has CDR1 SGHTA and CDR2 FQGNSA. In its sample, this clonotype was seen many times. The sequence was obtained from a woman between 55 and 75 years old in good health. V is TRBV7-2 and J is TRBJ2-1, with 11 bases identical to TRBD2. Material for sequencing was blood. The CDR3 region has the DNA TGTGCCAGCAGCTCGGGACTAGCGGATTATTCTGAGCAGTTCTTC. Protein sequence: CASSSGLADYSEQFF. The entire variable domain, with the rest obtained from reference TRBV7-2 and TRBJ2-1, is as follows: GAGVSQSPSNKVTEKGKDVELRCDPISGHTALYWYRQSLGQGLEFLIYFQGNSAPDKSGLPSDRFSAERTGGSVSTLTIQRTQQEDSAVYLCASSSGLADYSEQFFGPGTRLTVL.